These 17 T cell receptor beta chains were sequenced from one sample in a study of cytomegalovirus exposure and HLA in healthy donors. The study ran its PCR with 60 Vbeta and 13 Jbeta primers. Sequenced by immunoSEQ multiplex PCR; TCRdb stores in-frame clones only, minus some. Here the sample spans about 240,000 clones, about 85% being singletons. Specimen: PBMCs. The receptors derive from a girl between 2 and 10 years old in good health and CMV-seronegative.

This chain connects TRBV7-6 to TRBJ2-7; D perhaps matches TRBD1 (6 bases). This CDR3 comprises 11 residues. Germline V gene sequence: CDR1 SGHVS, CDR2 FNYEAQ. V dropped 5 bases and J dropped 7 bases, with 9 bases sitting between them. The CDR3 here is CASSHQGEQYF. In DNA, the CDR3 is TGTGCCAGCAGCCATCAGGGGGAGCAGTACTTC.

This sequence joins TRBV21-1 and TRBJ2-7; the D segment call TRBD2 is taken from the table without a DNA check. TRBV21-1 is a listed pseudogene. This CDR3 comprises 15 residues. CDR3 coding DNA: TGTGCCAGCAGCCCCGTCACTAGCGGCCACTACGAGCAGTACTTC. Its protein is CASSPVTSGHYEQYF.

The rearrangement joins TRBV5-4 to TRBJ2-7, with D possibly being TRBD2 (5 bases). The V end lost 4 bases, the J end lost 3 bases, and 17 bases lay between the germline ends. The CDR3 consists of 15 residues. Germline CDR1 and CDR2: SGHNT and YYREEE (reference sequence). The CDR3 spells CASSPEPGTSYEQYF. Written as DNA, the CDR3 is TGTGCCAGCAGCCCGGAACCGGGAACAAGCTACGAGCAGTACTTC. The full variable domain, its missing parts supplied by reference TRBV5-4 and TRBJ2-7, is ETGVTQSPTHLIKTRGQQVTLRCSSQSGHNTVSWYQQALGQGPQFIFQYYREEENGRGNFPPRFSGLQFPNYSSELNVNALELDDSALYLCASSPEPGTSYEQYFGPGTRLTVT.

This clone is a singleton in its sample. V usage is TRBV30 and J usage is TRBJ2-3, with 7 bases that match TRBD1. CDR3 size: 14 residues. V was pared by 5 bases and J by 5 bases, with 10 bases of the junction left unmatched. The V gene's germline CDR1 is GTSNPN and CDR2 SVGIG (reference sequence). Here the CDR3 DNA reads TGTGCCTGGCAGGGACAGATAAAGGGAGATACGCAGTATTTT. Its protein product is CAWQGQIKGDTQYF.

The V call is TRBV28, the J call TRBJ1-2; D is uncertain. The V gene lost 3 bases and the J gene lost 1 base, with 9 bases spanning the gap. The CDR3 contains 14 residues. The germline V gene has CDR1 MDHEN and CDR2 SYDVKM. CDR3 sequence: CASSLDSNNYGYTF. Written as DNA, the CDR3 is TGTGCCAGCAGTTTGGATAGCAATAACTATGGCTACACCTTC.

The chain has TRBV19 and TRBJ2-7; 11 positions match TRBD2. Looked up from germline, CDR1 is LNHDA and CDR2 is SQIVND (reference sequence). The V gene end was trimmed by 2 bases and the J gene end by 0 bases; junction bases not matched to a gene: 0. This CDR3 contains 15 residues. The CDR3 DNA reads TGTGCCAGTAGTATAACTAGCGGGAGCTCCTACGAGCAGTACTTC. Its protein product is CASSITSGSSYEQYF.

The chain recombines TRBV6-1 with TRBJ1-5; D perhaps matches TRBD1 (5 bases). Trimming took off 2 bases at V and 4 bases at J, with 12 bases between the two ends. From germline, CDR1 is MNHNS and CDR2 SASEGT. CDR3 size: 15 residues. In nucleotides, the CDR3 is TGTGCCAGCAGTGAATTAGGGGCAGCAAATCAGCCCCAGCATTTT. This encodes CASSELGAANQPQHF.

CDR3: CASSKVRRSSNTEAFF. The CDR3 region has the DNA TGTGCCAGTAGTAAAGTCAGGCGAAGCTCGAACACTGAAGCTTTCTTT. The rearrangement links TRBV19 to TRBJ1-1; D gene unclear. The CDR3 extends over 16 amino acids. Germline assignment: CDR1 LNHDA and CDR2 SQIVND (reference sequence). V lost 4 bases, J lost 1 base, and 16 bases lay in between.

V and J are TRBV27 and TRBJ1-1; no definite D call. Trimming shortened V by 4 bases and J by 6 bases, and 15 bases separated the two germline ends. The CDR3 is made up of 14 amino acids. Germline CDR1 and CDR2: MNHEY and SMNVEV (reference sequence). CDR3 bases: TGTGCCAGCAGTTCCCCGGGAGAAGGCCCTGAAGCTTTCTTT. It yields the protein CASSSPGEGPEAFF.

The CDR3 spells CASSEGLAADTQYF. In nucleotides, the CDR3 is TGTGCCAGCAGTGAAGGGCTAGCGGCAGATACGCAGTATTTT. V is TRBV2 and J is TRBJ2-3; 7 nucleotides agree with TRBD2. CDR1 and CDR2 from the germline V gene are SNHLY and FYNNEI. The CDR3 totals 14 residues. V was pared by 1 base and J by 4 bases, with 2 bases of the junction left unmatched.

V usage is TRBV2 and J usage is TRBJ1-2; TRBD1 matches at 8 bases. After removal of 7 bases from V and 7 bases from J, the junction contained 8 bases not matched to a gene. The CDR3 contains 13 residues. CDR1 SNHLY and CDR2 FYNNEI come from the germline V gene. The CDR3 DNA reads as TGTGCCAGCAAGAGGACAGGGCTTAGTGGCTACACCTTC. Amino acids: CASKRTGLSGYTF.

The chain uses TRBV5-1 and TRBJ1-3; 10 bases line up with TRBD1. The germline CDR1 and CDR2 sequences are SGHRS and YFSETQ. Trimming at V came to 5 bases and at J to 8 bases, leaving 10 bases not matched to a gene. This CDR3 is 15 amino acids long. CDR3 coding DNA: TGCGCCAGCAGTTACAGCCGACAGGGGGCAGACACCATATATTTT. This translates into CASSYSRQGADTIYF.

The V gene is TRBV28, the J gene TRBJ2-7, with 7 nucleotides matching TRBD1. The germline V gene encodes CDR1 MDHEN and CDR2 SYDVKM. V lost 2 bases to trimming and J lost 5 bases; unmatched junction nucleotides: 6. The CDR3 spans 14 residues. CDR3 coding DNA: TGTGCCAGCAGTTTAGAAGGGGGCCAGGACGAGCAGTACTTC. This sequence encodes CASSLEGGQDEQYF.

The rearrangement links TRBV18 to TRBJ2-3; unclear D gene. Between the trimmed V and J ends, which lost 1 base and 4 bases, there was a span of 6 bases. CDR3 length: 13 amino acids. Germline V gene lookup returns CDR1 KGHSH and CDR2 LQKENI. CDR3 amino acids: CASSPLSPDTQYF. CDR3 nucleotide sequence: TGTGCCAGCTCACCACTGAGTCCAGATACGCAGTATTTT.

The V call is TRBV7-8, the J call TRBJ2-7; 7 bases are a match to TRBD2. Germline V CDR1 and CDR2: SGHVS, FQNEAQ. With V trimmed by 5 bases and J by 1 base, 11 bases remained unmatched. The CDR3 spans 16 residues. The CDR3 sequence is CASSPRGGLSSYEQYF. The CDR3 DNA reads TGTGCCAGCAGCCCCCGGGGAGGGCTATCTTCCTACGAGCAGTACTTC.

V usage is TRBV5-4 and J usage is TRBJ2-7, with 7 bases aligning to TRBD2. The CDR3 consists of 12 residues. CDR1 SGHNT and CDR2 YYREEE come from the germline V gene (reference sequence). Trimming took 4 bases from V and 7 from J; bases not matched to a gene: 5. The CDR3 DNA follows: TGTGCCAGCAGCCGCGGGGGACGGGAGCAGTACTTC. Amino acids: CASSRGGREQYF. The whole variable domain, filled in from reference TRBV5-4 and TRBJ2-7, reads ETGVTQSPTHLIKTRGQQVTLRCSSQSGHNTVSWYQQALGQGPQFIFQYYREEENGRGNFPPRFSGLQFPNYSSELNVNALELDDSALYLCASSRGGREQYFGPGTRLTVT.

J is TRBJ2-5 and V is TRBV5-1; 9 bases fit TRBD2. The CDR3 has 16 amino acids. CDR1 SGHRS and CDR2 YFSETQ come from the germline V gene. V shed 2 bases, J shed 1 base, and the junction held 6 bases outside the gene matches. DNA for the CDR3: TGCGCCAGCAGCTTCGGGACTAGCCTAGCCCAAGAGACCCAGTACTTC. This codes for CASSFGTSLAQETQYF.